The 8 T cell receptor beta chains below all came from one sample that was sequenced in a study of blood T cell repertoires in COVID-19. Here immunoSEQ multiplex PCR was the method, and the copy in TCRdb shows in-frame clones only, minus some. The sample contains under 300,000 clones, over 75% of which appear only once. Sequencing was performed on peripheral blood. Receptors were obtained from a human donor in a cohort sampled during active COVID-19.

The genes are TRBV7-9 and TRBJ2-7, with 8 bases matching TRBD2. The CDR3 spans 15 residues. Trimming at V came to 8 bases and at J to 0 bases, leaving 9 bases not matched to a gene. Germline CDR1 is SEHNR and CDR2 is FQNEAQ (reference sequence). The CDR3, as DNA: TGTGCCAGCGGCGGCGGGGGGAGAAGCTCCTACGAGCAGTACTTC. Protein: CASGGGGRSSYEQYF.

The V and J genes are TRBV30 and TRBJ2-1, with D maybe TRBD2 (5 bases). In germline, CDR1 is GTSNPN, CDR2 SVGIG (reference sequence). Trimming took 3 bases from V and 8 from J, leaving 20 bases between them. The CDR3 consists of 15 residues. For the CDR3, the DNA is TGTGCCTGGAGCCGCGGGCCAACCGGTGTAGATGAGCAGTTCTTC. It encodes CAWSRGPTGVDEQFF.

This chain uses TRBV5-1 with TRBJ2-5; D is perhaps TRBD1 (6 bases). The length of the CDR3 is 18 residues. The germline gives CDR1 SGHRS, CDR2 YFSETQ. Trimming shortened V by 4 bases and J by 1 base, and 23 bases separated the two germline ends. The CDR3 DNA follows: TGCGCCAGCAGCCTATCCGGGACAACAGCAGTTAGCCAAGAGACCCAGTACTTC. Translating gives CASSLSGTTAVSQETQYF.

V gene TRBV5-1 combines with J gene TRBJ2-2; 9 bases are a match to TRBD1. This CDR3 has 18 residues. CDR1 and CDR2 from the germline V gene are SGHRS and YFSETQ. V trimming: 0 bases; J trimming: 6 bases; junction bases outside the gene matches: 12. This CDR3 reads CASSLDFVRTGVAGELFF. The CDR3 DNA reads TGCGCCAGCAGCTTGGATTTCGTGCGGACAGGGGTGGCCGGGGAGCTGTTTTTT.

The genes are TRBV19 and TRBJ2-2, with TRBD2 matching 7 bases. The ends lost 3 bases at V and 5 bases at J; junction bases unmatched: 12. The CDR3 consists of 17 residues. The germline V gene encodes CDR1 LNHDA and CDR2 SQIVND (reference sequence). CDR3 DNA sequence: TGTGCCAGTAGTATGCCGGGGCTAGCGGCATGGACCGGGGAGCTGTTTTTT. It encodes CASSMPGLAAWTGELFF.

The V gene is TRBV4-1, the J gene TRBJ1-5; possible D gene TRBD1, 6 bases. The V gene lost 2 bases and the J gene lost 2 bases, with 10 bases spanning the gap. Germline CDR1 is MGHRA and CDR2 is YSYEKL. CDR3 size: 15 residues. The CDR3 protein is CASSQTGHRNQPQHF. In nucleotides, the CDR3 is TGCGCCAGCAGCCAAACGGGACACCGCAATCAGCCCCAGCATTTT.

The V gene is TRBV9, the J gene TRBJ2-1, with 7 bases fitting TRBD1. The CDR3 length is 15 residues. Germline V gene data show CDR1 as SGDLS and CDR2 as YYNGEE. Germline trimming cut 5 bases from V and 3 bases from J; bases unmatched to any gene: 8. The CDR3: CASSGWAGGYNEQFF. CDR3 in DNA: TGTGCCAGCAGTGGATGGGCAGGGGGCTACAATGAGCAGTTCTTC.

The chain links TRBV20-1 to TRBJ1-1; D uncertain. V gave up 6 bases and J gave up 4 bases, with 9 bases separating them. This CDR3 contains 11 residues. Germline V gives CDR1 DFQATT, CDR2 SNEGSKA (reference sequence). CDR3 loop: CSAAYFTEAFF. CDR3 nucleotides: TGCAGTGCCGCGTACTTCACTGAAGCTTTCTTT.